The 22 T cell receptor beta chains listed next were all sequenced from one sample in a study of blood T cells in healthy people across ages. Then a second PCR, running about 7 to 11 cycles, was carried out with a sample-barcoded 5' primer and a J-beta primer mix. From the 5' RACE reads, TCRdb called clonotypes with MiXCR, one entry per CDR3 protein. Found here are hundreds of thousands of distinct CDR3 sequences, roughly 46% of them singletons; the top ten hold 15% to 20%. The sequenced sample consisted of blood. The origin of the receptors is a man older than 75 in good health.

The V call is TRBV27, the J call TRBJ1-5, with a weak D call TRBD1 (5 bases). V gave up 6 bases and J gave up 4 bases, with 25 bases separating them. Germline values: CDR1 MNHEY, CDR2 SMNVEV (reference sequence). This CDR3 is built from 18 residues. CDR3 sequence reads: CASRPLSAGRANNQPQHF. DNA for the CDR3: TGTGCCAGCAGACCCCTTTCGGCGGGCAGGGCCAATAATCAGCCCCAGCATTTT.

This sequence joins TRBV12-3 or TRBV12-4 and TRBJ2-3, with no clear D. V lost 8 bases to trimming and J lost 6 bases, with 18 bases between them. The CDR3 is 14 residues long. CDR3 coding DNA: TGTGCCAGCCGCACCCGGCGGCAACCGGATACGCAGTATTTT. Protein product: CASRTRRQPDTQYF.

V gene TRBV29-1 combines with J gene TRBJ2-7; 10 bases fit TRBD1. Germline V gene sequence: CDR1 SQVTM, CDR2 ANQGSEA. The V gene end was trimmed by 6 bases and the J gene end by 5 bases; junction bases not matched to a gene: 7. The CDR3 has 13 residues. CDR3 loop: CSVQDRGRDEQYF. CDR3 coding DNA: TGCAGCGTGCAAGACAGGGGGCGGGACGAGCAGTACTTC.

A few counts support this clonotype. The V gene is TRBV20-1, the J gene TRBJ2-3; D unclear. Germline V gene lookup returns CDR1 DFQATT and CDR2 SNEGSKA (reference sequence). The CDR3 extends over 13 amino acids. V was shortened by 0 bases and J by 8 bases, with 12 bases between the two germline ends. The CDR3 spells CSARDLSWGTQYF. CDR3 nucleotide sequence: TGCAGTGCTAGAGATCTTAGCTGGGGTACGCAGTATTTT.

The rearrangement joins TRBV18 to TRBJ1-4; D remains ambiguous. CDR1 KGHSH and CDR2 LQKENI come from the germline V gene. The CDR3 is 13 amino acids. V was shortened by 4 bases and J by 8 bases, with 11 bases between the two germline ends. CDR3 sequence (DNA): TGTGCCAGCTCACGACAAGGTCGGGAAAAACTGTTTTTT. It specifies CASSRQGREKLFF.

J is TRBJ1-2 and V is TRBV27; perhaps TRBD1 as D (6 bases). The CDR3 length is 16 residues. Germline-derived CDR1 and CDR2 are MNHEY and SMNVEV (reference sequence). V was clipped by 5 bases and J by 0 bases, with 16 bases between them. Here the CDR3 DNA reads TGTGCCAGCAGTACCGCCTCAGGGGTTTCTAACTATGGCTACACCTTC. It is translated as CASSTASGVSNYGYTF.

The sample holds one count of this clonotype. The chain uses TRBV5-8 and TRBJ1-5; the match to TRBD1 covers 7 bases. With V trimmed by 4 bases and J by 4 bases, 8 bases remained unmatched. Germline CDR1 reads SGHTS; CDR2 reads YDEGEE. The CDR3 length is 15 residues. In nucleotides, the CDR3 is TGTGCCAGCAGCCTGAACAGGGGAATGAATCAGCCCCAGCATTTT. It specifies CASSLNRGMNQPQHF.

This clonotype was seen a single time. The genes are TRBV19 and TRBJ2-2; 7 bases are a match to TRBD1. The germline gives CDR1 LNHDA, CDR2 SQIVND (reference sequence). With 6 bases clipped from V and 6 bases from J, the junction kept 10 bases outside the gene matches. The CDR3 covers 15 residues. Here the CDR3 reads CASSTQGIGPGELFF. CDR3 in DNA: TGTGCCAGTAGCACACAGGGGATTGGCCCCGGGGAGCTGTTTTTT.

About this clonotype itself: At one boundary the junction diverges from the germline segment, which might be a read error. The chain employs TRBV29-1 and TRBJ2-7, with D hard to call. CDR1 is SQVTM, CDR2 ANQGSEA, per germline. This CDR3 has 14 residues. The CDR3: CSVEELSSSYEQYF. The DNA of the CDR3 is TGCAGCGTCGAAGAACTATCTAGCTCCTACGAGCAGTACTTC.

The count of this clonotype is one. The V gene is TRBV4-3, the J gene TRBJ1-2; the D is unclear. Germline V CDR1 and CDR2: LGHNA, YSLEER. The CDR3 runs to 12 residues. Deletions cut 7 bases from V and 2 bases from J, with 8 bases between. The CDR3 region is CASIHENYGYTF. CDR3 coding DNA: TGCGCCAGCATCCATGAGAACTATGGCTACACCTTC.

J is TRBJ2-1 and V is TRBV15; 8 bases fit TRBD2. Unmatched junction bases numbered 9, after V lost 1 base and J lost 4 bases. From germline, CDR1 is LNHNV and CDR2 YYDKDF (reference sequence). The CDR3 runs 17 residues. The CDR3 here is CATSRGGGIAGYNEQFF. CDR3 nucleotide sequence: TGTGCCACCAGCAGAGGTGGGGGAATAGCGGGGTACAATGAGCAGTTCTTC.

V is TRBV28 and J is TRBJ2-3, with 9 bases matching TRBD1. CDR1 MDHEN and CDR2 SYDVKM come from the germline V gene. This CDR3 spans 16 amino acids. Trimming cost V 6 bases and J 1 base; bases outside gene matches: 8. The CDR3 region is CASSPARDRGTDTQYF. The DNA for the CDR3 is TGTGCCAGCAGCCCGGCCCGGGACAGGGGCACAGATACGCAGTATTTT.

V is TRBV18 and J is TRBJ1-4, with D hard to call. This CDR3 contains 14 residues. V shed 1 base and J shed 8 bases, with 11 bases lying between them. From germline, CDR1 is KGHSH and CDR2 LQKENI. The CDR3 region is CASSPRRMGEKLFF. The CDR3 bases are TGTGCCAGCTCACCACGCAGGATGGGGGAAAAACTGTTTTTT.

The chain employs TRBV27 and TRBJ2-7; 7 nucleotides match TRBD1. V lost 5 bases and J lost 2; bases outside the gene matches: 12. This CDR3 has 16 residues. Per germline, CDR1 MNHEY and CDR2 SMNVEV (reference sequence). The CDR3 DNA sequence: TGTGCCAGCAGTCCTACGACAGGGTGGAGTCCCTACGAGCAGTACTTC. This codes for CASSPTTGWSPYEQYF.

The chain recombines TRBV20-1 with TRBJ1-1; maybe TRBD1 (5 bases). CDR1 and CDR2 from the germline V gene are DFQATT and SNEGSKA (reference sequence). V dropped 3 bases and J dropped 4 bases, with 18 bases sitting between them. There are 15 residues in the CDR3. The CDR3 reads CSASGLPGWGTEAFF. The CDR3 DNA reads TGCAGTGCTAGTGGGCTACCAGGGTGGGGCACTGAAGCTTTCTTT.

This clonotype has ten or more counts. The J gene is TRBJ2-7, the V gene TRBV12-3 or TRBV12-4; perhaps TRBD2 as D (7 bases). V gave up 6 bases and J gave up 7 bases, with 16 bases separating them. CDR3 length: 13 amino acids. CDR3 nucleotide sequence: TGTGCCAGCAGCATAGGGGGAGGGGATGAGCAGTACTTC. This sequence encodes CASSIGGGDEQYF.

With respect to this clonotype: This may stem from a read error, because a much larger clone lies one nucleotide away. The V and J genes are TRBV12-3 or TRBV12-4 and TRBJ2-7; D gene ambiguous. The ends were cut back, 0 bases at V and 7 bases at J, with 1 base in the middle. The CDR3 contains 10 residues. In DNA form, the CDR3 reads TGTGCCAGCAGTTTAGCTGAGCAGTACTTC. This translates into CASSLAEQYF.

This clonotype showed up just a few times. The V and J genes are TRBV25-1 and TRBJ2-5; D might be TRBD1 (6 bases). Looked up from germline, CDR1 is MGHDK and CDR2 is SYGVNS. The CDR3 is 14 amino acids. Deletions cut 8 bases from V and 5 bases from J, with 18 bases between. The CDR3 protein is CASGEGGELETQYF. For the CDR3, the DNA is TGTGCCAGCGGGGAAGGGGGTGAGTTGGAGACCCAGTACTTC.

At least ten counts were recorded for this clonotype. The gene calls are TRBV12-3 or TRBV12-4 and TRBJ2-4; 7 bases agree with TRBD1. The V gene end was trimmed by 5 bases and the J gene end by 1 base; junction bases not matched to a gene: 5. The CDR3 length is 15 residues. CDR3 bases: TGTGCCAGCAGTCCCCTCAGGGGGGCCAAAAACATTCAGTACTTC. Encoded protein: CASSPLRGAKNIQYF.

The V and J genes are TRBV15 and TRBJ2-6; D is tentatively TRBD1 or TRBD2 (5 bases each). CDR3 length: 17 amino acids. Germline CDR1 reads LNHNV; CDR2 reads YYDKDF (reference sequence). Trimming removed 0 bases at V and 0 bases at J, with 9 bases between. The CDR3 region has the DNA TGTGCCACCAGCAGAGATCCAGGGAGCTCTGGGGCCAACGTCCTGACTTTC. Its translation is CATSRDPGSSGANVLTF.

The J gene is TRBJ2-7, the V gene TRBV7-9, with D hard to call. The CDR3 is 13 amino acids. The V and J ends lost 5 bases and 6 bases respectively, with 14 bases between them. Germline V gene data show CDR1 as SEHNR and CDR2 as FQNEAQ (reference sequence). In DNA, the CDR3 is TGTGCCAGCAGCGCCAATAACGACATCGAGCAGTACTTC. Its translation is CASSANNDIEQYF.

In this sample, this clonotype turned up many times. V gene TRBV5-6 combines with J gene TRBJ2-1; 11 nucleotides line up with TRBD2. Trimming removed 4 bases from V and 4 bases from J; junction bases left unmatched: 7. CDR1 and CDR2 from the germline V gene are SGHDT and YYEEEE. The CDR3 spans 16 residues. CDR3 in amino acids: CASSPIAGGPYNEQFF. In nucleotides, the CDR3 is TGTGCCAGCAGCCCAATAGCGGGAGGGCCTTACAATGAGCAGTTCTTC.